The clone carrying this TCR beta chain was recorded only once. The V segment lost 7 bases and the J segment 1 base; nucleotides outside the gene matches: 6. CDR3 length equals 14 residues. Per germline, CDR1 LNHDA and CDR2 SQIVND (reference sequence). The sample belongs to a study of blood T cell repertoires in COVID-19. Study-level information: The United States, Italy and Spain provided the acute and convalescent COVID-19 samples.

The repertoire was sequenced with immunoSEQ multiplex PCR; TCRdb's copy has only in-frame clones and lacks some. The table has roughly 82,000 clones, roughly 78% seen once; the top ten hold more than 9%. The receptor was derived from a man between 60 and 75 years old with acute or convalescent COVID-19. The chain recombines TRBV19 with TRBJ1-1; TRBD1 matches 7 bases. Sequencing input: peripheral blood. In nucleotides, the CDR3 is TGTGCCAGTACCCCGGACAGGACGAACACTGAAGCTTTCTTT. It specifies CASTPDRTNTEAFF.